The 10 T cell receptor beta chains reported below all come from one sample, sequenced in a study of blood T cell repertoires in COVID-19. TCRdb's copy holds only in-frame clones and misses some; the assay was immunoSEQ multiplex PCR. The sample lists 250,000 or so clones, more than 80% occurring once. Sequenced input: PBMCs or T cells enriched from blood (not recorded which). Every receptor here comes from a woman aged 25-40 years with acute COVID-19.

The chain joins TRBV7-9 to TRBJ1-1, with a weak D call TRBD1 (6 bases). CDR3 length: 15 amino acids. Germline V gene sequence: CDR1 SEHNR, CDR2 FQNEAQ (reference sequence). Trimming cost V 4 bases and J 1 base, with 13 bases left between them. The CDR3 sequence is CASSSLTGRNTEAFF. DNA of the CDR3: TGTGCCAGCAGCTCATTGACAGGTCGGAACACTGAAGCTTTCTTT.

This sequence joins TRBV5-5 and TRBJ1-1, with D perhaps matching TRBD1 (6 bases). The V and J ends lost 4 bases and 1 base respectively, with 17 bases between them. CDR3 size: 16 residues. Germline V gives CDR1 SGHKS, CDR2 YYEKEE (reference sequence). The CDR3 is CASSVQPGQTNTEAFF. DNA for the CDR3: TGTGCCAGCAGCGTACAACCCGGACAGACGAACACTGAAGCTTTCTTT.

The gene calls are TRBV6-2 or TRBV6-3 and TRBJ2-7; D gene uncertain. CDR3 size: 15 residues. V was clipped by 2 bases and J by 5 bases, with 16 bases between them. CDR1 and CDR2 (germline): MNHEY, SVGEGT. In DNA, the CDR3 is TGTGCCAGCAGTTACAAACTGTTTTTTAGAGACGAGCAGTACTTC. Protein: CASSYKLFFRDEQYF.

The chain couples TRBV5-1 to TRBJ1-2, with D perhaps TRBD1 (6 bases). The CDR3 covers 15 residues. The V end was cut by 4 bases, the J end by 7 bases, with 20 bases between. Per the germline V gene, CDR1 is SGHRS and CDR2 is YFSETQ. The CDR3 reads CASSPRSGQDGGYTF. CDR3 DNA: TGCGCCAGCAGCCCTAGGTCGGGACAAGATGGTGGCTACACCTTC.

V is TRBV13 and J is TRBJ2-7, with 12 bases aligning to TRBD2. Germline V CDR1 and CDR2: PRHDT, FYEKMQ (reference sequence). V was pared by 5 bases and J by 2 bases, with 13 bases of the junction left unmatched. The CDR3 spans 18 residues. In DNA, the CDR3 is TGTGCCAGCAGCGCACCGGGACTAGCGGGCCTAAGCGCCTACGAGCAGTACTTC. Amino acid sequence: CASSAPGLAGLSAYEQYF.

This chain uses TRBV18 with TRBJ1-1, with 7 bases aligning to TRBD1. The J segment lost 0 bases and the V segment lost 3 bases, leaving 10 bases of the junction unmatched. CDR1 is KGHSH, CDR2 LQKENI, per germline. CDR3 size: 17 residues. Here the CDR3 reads CASSPPTGSNLNTEAFF. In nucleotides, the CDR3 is TGTGCCAGCTCACCGCCGACAGGGAGCAATTTGAACACTGAAGCTTTCTTT.

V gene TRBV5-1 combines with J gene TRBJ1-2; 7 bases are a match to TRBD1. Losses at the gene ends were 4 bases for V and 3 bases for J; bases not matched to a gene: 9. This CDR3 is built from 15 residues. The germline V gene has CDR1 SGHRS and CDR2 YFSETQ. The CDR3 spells CASSATTGFDYGYTF. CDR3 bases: TGCGCCAGCAGCGCAACGACAGGGTTCGACTATGGCTACACCTTC.

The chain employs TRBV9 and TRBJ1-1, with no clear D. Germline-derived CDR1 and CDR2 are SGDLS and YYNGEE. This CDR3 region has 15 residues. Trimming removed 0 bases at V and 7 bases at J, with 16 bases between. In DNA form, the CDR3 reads TGTGCCAGCAGCGTAGACGGTAACTTAGAGGATGAAGCTTTCTTT. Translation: CASSVDGNLEDEAFF.

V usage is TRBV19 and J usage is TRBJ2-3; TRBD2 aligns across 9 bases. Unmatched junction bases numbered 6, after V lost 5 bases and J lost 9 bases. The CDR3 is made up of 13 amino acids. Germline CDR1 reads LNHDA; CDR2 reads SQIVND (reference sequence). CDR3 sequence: CASSSSGEGTQYF. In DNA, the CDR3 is TGTGCCAGTAGTTCTAGCGGGGAGGGGACGCAGTATTTT. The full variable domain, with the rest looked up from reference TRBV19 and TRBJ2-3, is DGGITQSPKYLFRKEGQNVTLSCEQNLNHDAMYWYRQDPGQGLRLIYYSQIVNDFQKGDIAEGYSVSREKKESFPLTVTSAQKNPTAFYLCASSSSGEGTQYFGPGTRLTVL.

The CDR3 here is CASSLSGTGLTGELFF. CDR3 nucleotide sequence: TGTGCCAGCAGCTTATCCGGGACAGGGCTCACCGGGGAGCTGTTTTTT. The J gene is TRBJ2-2, the V gene TRBV7-3; TRBD1 matches 9 bases. CDR3 length: 16 amino acids. J gave up 4 bases and V 2 bases, and 5 bases lay outside the gene matches. Germline V CDR1 and CDR2: SGHTA, FQGTGA.